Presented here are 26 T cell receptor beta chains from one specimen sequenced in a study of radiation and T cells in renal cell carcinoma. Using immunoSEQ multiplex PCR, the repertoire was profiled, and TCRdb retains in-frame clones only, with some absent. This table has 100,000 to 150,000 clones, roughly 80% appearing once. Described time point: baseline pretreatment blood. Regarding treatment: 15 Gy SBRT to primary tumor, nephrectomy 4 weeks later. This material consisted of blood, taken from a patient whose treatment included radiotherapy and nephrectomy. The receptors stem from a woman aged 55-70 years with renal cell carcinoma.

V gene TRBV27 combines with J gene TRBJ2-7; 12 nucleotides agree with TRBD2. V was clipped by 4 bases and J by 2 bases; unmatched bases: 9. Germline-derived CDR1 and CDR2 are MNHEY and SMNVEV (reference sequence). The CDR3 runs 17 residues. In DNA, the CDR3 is TGTGCCAGCAGTTCCCGATGGACTAGCGGGACCCCCTACGAGCAGTACTTC. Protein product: CASSSRWTSGTPYEQYF.

Here the CDR3 reads CASSPTGEGQPQHF. In nucleotides, the CDR3 is TGTGCCAGCAGCCCAACAGGGGAGGGACAGCCCCAGCATTTT. The rearrangement uses TRBV4-2 and TRBJ1-5; TRBD1 agrees at 7 bases. V lost 4 bases and J lost 7; bases outside the gene matches: 7. The CDR3 sequence is 14 residues long. From germline, CDR1 is LGHNA and CDR2 YNFKEQ.

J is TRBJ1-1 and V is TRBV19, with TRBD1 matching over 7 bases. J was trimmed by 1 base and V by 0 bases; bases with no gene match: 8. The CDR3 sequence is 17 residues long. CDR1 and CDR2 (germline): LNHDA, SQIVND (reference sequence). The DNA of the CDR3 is TGTGCCAGTAGTATAGACGTGGACAGGACTTCGAACACTGAAGCTTTCTTT. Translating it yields CASSIDVDRTSNTEAFF.

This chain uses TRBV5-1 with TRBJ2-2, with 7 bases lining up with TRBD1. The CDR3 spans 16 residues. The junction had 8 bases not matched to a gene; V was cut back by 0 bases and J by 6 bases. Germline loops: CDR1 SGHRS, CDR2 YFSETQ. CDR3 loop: CASSLVGGAAPGELFF. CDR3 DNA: TGCGCCAGCAGCTTGGTAGGGGGCGCGGCGCCCGGGGAGCTGTTTTTT. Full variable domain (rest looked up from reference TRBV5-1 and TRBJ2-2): KAGVTQTPRYLIKTRGQQVTLSCSPISGHRSVSWYQQTPGQGLQFLFEYFSETQRNKGNFPGRFSGRQFSNSRSEMNVSTLELGDSALYLCASSLVGGAAPGELFFGEGSRLTVL.

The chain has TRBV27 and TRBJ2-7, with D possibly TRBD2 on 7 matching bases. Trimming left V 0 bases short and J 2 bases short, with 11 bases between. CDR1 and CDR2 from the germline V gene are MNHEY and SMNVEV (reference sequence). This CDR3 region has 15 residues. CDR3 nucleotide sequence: TGTGCCAGCAGTTTATCGGGGGGGCATACCTACGAGCAGTACTTC. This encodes CASSLSGGHTYEQYF.

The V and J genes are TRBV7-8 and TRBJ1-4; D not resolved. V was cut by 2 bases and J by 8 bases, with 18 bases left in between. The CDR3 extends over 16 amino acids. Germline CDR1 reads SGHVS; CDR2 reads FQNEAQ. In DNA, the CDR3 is TGTGCCAGCAGCTTATCCTTCGATGGGTGGAGGGAAAAACTGTTTTTT. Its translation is CASSLSFDGWREKLFF.

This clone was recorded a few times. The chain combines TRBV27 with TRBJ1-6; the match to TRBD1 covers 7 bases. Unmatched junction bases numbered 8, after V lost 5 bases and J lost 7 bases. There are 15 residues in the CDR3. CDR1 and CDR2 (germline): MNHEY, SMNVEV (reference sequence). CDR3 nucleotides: TGTGCCAGCAGTCCAATGGGACAGCAGAATTCACCCCTCCACTTT. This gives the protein CASSPMGQQNSPLHF.

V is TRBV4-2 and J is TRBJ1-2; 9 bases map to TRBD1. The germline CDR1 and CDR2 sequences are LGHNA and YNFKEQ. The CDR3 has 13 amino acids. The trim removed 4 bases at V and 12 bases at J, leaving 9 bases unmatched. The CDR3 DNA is TGTGCCAGCAGCCCCGGGACAGGGAACCGCAACACCTTC. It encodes CASSPGTGNRNTF.

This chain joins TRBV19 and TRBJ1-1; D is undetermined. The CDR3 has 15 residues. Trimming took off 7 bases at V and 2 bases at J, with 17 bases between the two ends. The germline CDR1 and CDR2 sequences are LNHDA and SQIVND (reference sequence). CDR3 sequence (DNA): TGTGCCAGTACCCTTGGGGAACATTTAAACACTGAAGCTTTCTTT. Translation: CASTLGEHLNTEAFF.

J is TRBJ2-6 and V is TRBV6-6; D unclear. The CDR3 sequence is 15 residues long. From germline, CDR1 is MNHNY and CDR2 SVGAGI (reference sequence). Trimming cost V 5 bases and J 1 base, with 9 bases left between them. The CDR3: CASSRRSSGANVLTF. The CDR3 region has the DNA TGTGCCAGCAGTCGACGGAGTTCTGGGGCCAACGTCCTGACTTTC.

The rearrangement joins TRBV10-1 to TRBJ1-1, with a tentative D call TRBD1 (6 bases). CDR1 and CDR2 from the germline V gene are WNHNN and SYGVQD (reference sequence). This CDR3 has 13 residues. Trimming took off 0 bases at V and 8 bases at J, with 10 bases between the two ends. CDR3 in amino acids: CASSESGGAEAFF. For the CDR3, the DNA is TGCGCCAGCAGTGAGTCGGGGGGCGCGGAAGCTTTCTTT.

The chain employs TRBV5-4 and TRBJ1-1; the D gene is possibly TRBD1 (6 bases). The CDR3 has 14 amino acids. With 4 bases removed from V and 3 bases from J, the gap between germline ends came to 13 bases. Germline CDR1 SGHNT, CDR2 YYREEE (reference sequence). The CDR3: CASSQGGGDTEAFF. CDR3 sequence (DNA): TGTGCCAGCAGCCAGGGAGGGGGGGACACTGAAGCTTTCTTT.

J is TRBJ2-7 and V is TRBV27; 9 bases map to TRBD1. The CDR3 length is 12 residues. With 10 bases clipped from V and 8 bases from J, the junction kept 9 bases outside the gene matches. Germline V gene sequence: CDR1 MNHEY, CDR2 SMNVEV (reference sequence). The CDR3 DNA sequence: TGTGCCACCTCCGGACAGGGGAGAAAGCAGTACTTC. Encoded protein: CATSGQGRKQYF.

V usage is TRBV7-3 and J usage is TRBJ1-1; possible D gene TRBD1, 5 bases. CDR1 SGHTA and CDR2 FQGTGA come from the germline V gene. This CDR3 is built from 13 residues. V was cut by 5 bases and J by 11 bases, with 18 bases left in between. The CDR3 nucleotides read TGTGCCAGCAGCCCGACCGTCCGGGGGGAGGCTTTCTTT. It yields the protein CASSPTVRGEAFF.

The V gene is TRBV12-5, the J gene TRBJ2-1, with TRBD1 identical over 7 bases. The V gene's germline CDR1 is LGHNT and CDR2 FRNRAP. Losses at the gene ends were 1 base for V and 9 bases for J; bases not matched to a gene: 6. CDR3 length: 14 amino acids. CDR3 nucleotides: TGTGCTAGTGGTTTGGACAGGGGATTCGGTGAGCAGTTCTTC. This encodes CASGLDRGFGEQFF.

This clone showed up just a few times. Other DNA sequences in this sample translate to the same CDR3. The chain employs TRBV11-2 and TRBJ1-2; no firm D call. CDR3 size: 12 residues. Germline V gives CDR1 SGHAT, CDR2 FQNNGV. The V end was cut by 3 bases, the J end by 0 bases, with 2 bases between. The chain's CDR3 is CASSFSNYGYTF. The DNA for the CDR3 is TGTGCCAGCAGCTTCTCTAACTATGGCTACACCTTC.

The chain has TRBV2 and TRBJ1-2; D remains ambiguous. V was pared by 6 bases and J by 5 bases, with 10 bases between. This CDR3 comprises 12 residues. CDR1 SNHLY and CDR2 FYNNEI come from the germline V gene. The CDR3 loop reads CASSRSVYGYTF. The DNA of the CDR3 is TGTGCCAGCAGCCGCAGTGTTTATGGCTACACCTTC.

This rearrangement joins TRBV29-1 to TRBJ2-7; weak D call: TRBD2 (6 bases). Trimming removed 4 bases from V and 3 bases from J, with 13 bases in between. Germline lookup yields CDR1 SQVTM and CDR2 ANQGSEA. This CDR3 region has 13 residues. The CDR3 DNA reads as TGCAGCGTTGCCGGGGGAGTCGGCTACGAGCAGTACTTC. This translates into CSVAGGVGYEQYF.

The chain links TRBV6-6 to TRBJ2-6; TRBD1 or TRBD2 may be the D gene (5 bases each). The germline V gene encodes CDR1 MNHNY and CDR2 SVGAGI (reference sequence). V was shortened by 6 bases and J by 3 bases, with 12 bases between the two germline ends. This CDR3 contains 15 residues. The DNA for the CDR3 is TGTGCCAGCAGCTTGACAGAGGGTGGGGCCAACGTCCTGACTTTC. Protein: CASSLTEGGANVLTF.

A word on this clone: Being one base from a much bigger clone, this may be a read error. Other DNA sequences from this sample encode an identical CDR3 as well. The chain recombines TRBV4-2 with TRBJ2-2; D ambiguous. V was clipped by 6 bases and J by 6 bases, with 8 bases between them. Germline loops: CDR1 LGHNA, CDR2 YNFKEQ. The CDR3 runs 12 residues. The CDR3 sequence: CASRGKAGELFF. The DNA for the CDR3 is TGTGCCAGCAGAGGGAAGGCCGGGGAGCTGTTTTTT.

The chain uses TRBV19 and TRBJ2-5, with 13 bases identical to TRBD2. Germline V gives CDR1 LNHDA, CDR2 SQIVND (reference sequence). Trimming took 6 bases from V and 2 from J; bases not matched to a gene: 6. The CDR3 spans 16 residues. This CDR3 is CASSYTSGGGQETQYF. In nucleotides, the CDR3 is TGTGCCAGTAGCTATACTAGCGGGGGGGGTCAAGAGACCCAGTACTTC.

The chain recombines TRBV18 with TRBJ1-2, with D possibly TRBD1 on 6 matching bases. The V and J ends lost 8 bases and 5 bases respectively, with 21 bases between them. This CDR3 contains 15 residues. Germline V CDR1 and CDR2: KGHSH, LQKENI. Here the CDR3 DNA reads TGTGCCAGCCGATCTGAGGCAGGGGATTCTTATGGCTACACCTTC. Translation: CASRSEAGDSYGYTF.

Here the CDR3 DNA reads TGTGCCAGCAGATCCGGGTCACCTGATGGCTACACCTTC. Translating gives CASRSGSPDGYTF. The chain links TRBV6-1 to TRBJ1-2; D call uncertain. The germline V and J ends were trimmed by 6 bases and 6 bases, with 14 bases remaining between them. This CDR3 comprises 13 residues. Germline-derived CDR1 and CDR2 are MNHNS and SASEGT.

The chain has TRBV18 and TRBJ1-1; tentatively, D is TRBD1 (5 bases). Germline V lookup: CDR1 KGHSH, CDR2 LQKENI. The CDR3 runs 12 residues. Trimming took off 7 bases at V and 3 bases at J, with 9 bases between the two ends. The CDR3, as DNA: TGTGCCAGCTTTCTGGGGGACACTGAAGCTTTCTTT. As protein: CASFLGDTEAFF.

CDR3 protein: CASSHGDSWETEAFF. CDR3 in DNA: TGTGCCAGCAGTCACGGGGACAGCTGGGAAACTGAAGCTTTCTTT. The chain combines TRBV28 with TRBJ1-1; 7 nucleotides align to TRBD1. The ends lost 5 bases at V and 5 bases at J; junction bases unmatched: 11. This CDR3 has 15 residues. Germline CDR1 and CDR2: MDHEN and SYDVKM.

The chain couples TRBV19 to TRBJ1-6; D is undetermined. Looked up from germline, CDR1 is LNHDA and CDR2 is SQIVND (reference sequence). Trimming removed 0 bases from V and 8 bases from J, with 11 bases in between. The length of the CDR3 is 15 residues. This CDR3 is CASSIDPERDSPLHF. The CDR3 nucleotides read TGTGCCAGTAGTATAGATCCGGAGCGGGATTCACCCCTCCACTTT. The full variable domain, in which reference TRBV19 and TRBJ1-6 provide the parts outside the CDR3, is DGGITQSPKYLFRKEGQNVTLSCEQNLNHDAMYWYRQDPGQGLRLIYYSQIVNDFQKGDIAEGYSVSREKKESFPLTVTSAQKNPTAFYLCASSIDPERDSPLHFGNGTRLTVT.